The source of this TCR beta chain is a study of shared clonotypes between healthy human individuals. Deep was the level used in running the assay. TCRdb's copy holds only in-frame clones and misses some; the assay was immunoSEQ multiplex PCR. Of fewer than 700,000 clones in the sample, around 77% were seen once. The CDR3 spans 16 residues. In germline, CDR1 is SGHVS, CDR2 FQNEAQ. Trimming took 4 bases from V and 0 from J, leaving 13 bases between them. This clonotype was sampled from a woman between 40 and 55 years old in good health. Some clones in this sample may be carry-over from other donors' samples. The chain employs TRBV7-8 and TRBJ2-1; D remains ambiguous. Sequenced sample: PBMCs. This CDR3 reads CASSSIRVASYNEQFF. As DNA, the CDR3 is TGTGCCAGCAGCTCGATTCGGGTCGCCTCCTACAATGAGCAGTTCTTC.